These T cell receptor beta chains were read from a single sample in a study of graft-versus-host responses after intestinal transplantation. The repertoire was sequenced with immunoSEQ multiplex PCR; TCRdb's copy has only in-frame clones and lacks some. The data show about 1,000 clones, around 82% seen once. This sample comprised ileum tissue, obtained 109 to 110 days after intestinal transplant. Every receptor here comes from a human patient who received an intestinal transplant, so some T cells may come from the graft donor. Each CDR3 is given with its conserved first and last residue. A D gene is named only where the DNA matches it firmly. Rows give clone size only sometimes, using once, few, many, or a class for an expanded clone.

>TRBV21-1|-|TRBJ1-1|-
CASSRDRDTEAFF
TGTGCCAGCAGCCGGGACAGGGACACTGAAGCTTTCTTT
>TRBV11-1|-|TRBJ2-1|-
CASSLALLVHEQFF
TGTGCCAGCAGCTTAGCCCTTCTGGTTCATGAGCAGTTCTTC
>TRBV29-1|-|TRBJ1-1|-
CSVEGFSETARTEAFF
TGCAGCGTTGAAGGTTTTTCAGAAACGGCAAGGACTGAAGCTTTCTTT
>TRBV6-4|few|TRBJ2-2|-
CASSDFFGGELFF
TGTGCCAGCAGTGACTTCTTTGGCGGGGAGCTGTTTTTT
>TRBV15|-|TRBJ2-7|TRBD2
CATSRLAGGEYEQYF
TGTGCCACCAGCAGACTAGCGGGAGGCGAATACGAGCAGTACTTC
>TRBV19|-|TRBJ2-6|-
CASTPGLSSGANVLTF
TGTGCCAGTACCCCAGGACTGAGCTCTGGGGCCAACGTCCTGACTTTC
>TRBV6-1|-|TRBJ1-2|-
CASRPQGFGYTF
TGTGCCAGCAGGCCTCAGGGATTTGGCTACACCTTC
>TRBV7-8|-|TRBJ1-2|-
CASSLERAGAMVYGYTF
TGTGCCAGCAGCTTAGAGCGCGCAGGGGCGATGGTCTATGGCTACACCTTC
>TRBV7-7|once|TRBJ2-2|TRBD1
CASSWTGNTGELFF
TGTGCCAGCAGCTGGACAGGGAACACCGGGGAGCTGTTTTTT
>TRBV7-2|-|TRBJ1-2|TRBD1
CASSLLWGGQRPPGYTF
TGTGCCAGCAGCTTATTATGGGGGGGACAGCGTCCACCTGGCTACACCTTC
>TRBV5-4|-|TRBJ1-6|-
CASSLRSGNSPLHF
TGTGCCAGCAGCTTAAGGTCAGGGAATTCACCCCTCCACTTT
>TRBV6-1|-|TRBJ1-2|-
CASSGQARAGGYTF
TGTGCCAGCAGTGGACAGGCCCGGGCTGGCGGCTACACCTTC
>TRBV5-3|-|TRBJ2-6|-
CARSSAGEQSRANVLTF
TGTGCCAGATCCTCCGCTGGTGAACAAAGTCGGGCCAACGTCCTGACTTTC
>TRBV7-9|-|TRBJ2-5|TRBD2
CASSPLWTSETKETQYF
TGTGCCAGCAGCCCGCTTTGGACTAGCGAAACAAAGGAGACCCAGTACTTC
>TRBV5-1|few|TRBJ2-3|-
CASRFGGFGTRGADTQYF
TGCGCCAGCAGATTTGGTGGCTTTGGAACACGAGGGGCAGATACGCAGTATTTT
>TRBV6-5|-|TRBJ1-5|-
CASSYSRQGGNQPQHF
TGTGCCAGCAGTTACTCGAGGCAGGGAGGAAATCAGCCCCAGCATTTT
>TRBV6-4|-|TRBJ1-1|TRBD1
CASSPDRDTEAFF
TGTGCCAGCAGTCCCGACAGGGACACTGAAGCTTTCTTT
>TRBV29-1|few|TRBJ1-5|-
CSIGEGGWDQPQHF
TGCAGCATCGGAGAGGGCGGGTGGGATCAGCCCCAGCATTTT
>TRBV19|-|TRBJ1-1|-
CASSVTLGDTEAFF
TGTGCCAGTAGTGTTACCCTAGGGGACACTGAAGCTTTCTTT
>TRBV7-3|once|TRBJ2-1|TRBD2
CASSLTSGNNEQFF
TGTGCCAGCAGCTTGACTAGCGGGAACAATGAGCAGTTCTTC
>TRBV5-8|-|TRBJ2-3|TRBD2
CASSPEMGSGTDTQYF
TGTGCCAGCAGCCCGGAAATGGGTAGCGGGACTGATACGCAGTATTTT
>TRBV15|-|TRBJ1-4|-
CATSSQLTTNEKLFF
TGTGCCACCAGCAGCCAGCTAACAACTAATGAAAAACTGTTTTTT
>TRBV19|-|TRBJ2-2|TRBD2
CASSILLADTGELFF
TGTGCCAGTAGTATCCTTCTAGCGGACACCGGGGAGCTGTTTTTT
>TRBV7-9|-|TRBJ2-2|-
CASSLDRAIRELFF
TGTGCCAGCAGCTTAGACAGGGCGATCCGGGAGCTGTTTTTT
>TRBV7-8|-|TRBJ2-3|TRBD2
CASRDGLAGYRDTQYF
TGTGCCAGCAGGGATGGACTAGCGGGATATCGGGATACGCAGTATTTT
>TRBV7-9|-|TRBJ1-2|-
CASSLDGYGYTF
TGTGCCAGCAGCTTAGACGGTTATGGCTACACCTTC
>TRBV4-1|-|TRBJ2-5|-
CASSQLTGFGQETQYF
TGCGCCAGCAGCCAATTAACAGGGTTCGGGCAAGAGACCCAGTACTTC